One and the same sample provided the 21 T cell receptor beta chains below, sequenced in a study of beta chain features in type 1 diabetes (dated by TCRdb to 2016 to 2018). The study at large found these results: Type 1 diabetes patients showed a moderate but significant shortening of TCRB CDR3 length in all four CD4+ subsets.

The antigens of these receptors remain unknown. Libraries were prepared through the immunoSEQ multiplex PCR assay. The High Capacity cDNA Reverse Transcription Kit was used to reverse transcribe all of the isolated RNA, meaning that expressed TCRB transcripts were what got sequenced. What TCRdb holds here is the immuneACCESS table cut down to in-frame rearrangements. Part of the clones is not present; checked against another copy, under half of the missing clones reflect an unresolved V gene, and the others are unexplained. The sample table shows around 250,000 clones, and about 15% are seen once. Approximately 0.02% of the sample is held by the ten biggest clonotypes. Source material: naive CD4+ T cells from blood. The meaning of the sample's cell subset or site label: true naive CD4+ T cells. Receptors were obtained from a man younger than 40 with type 1 diabetes.

V and J are TRBV5-4 and TRBJ1-2; TRBD1 aligns across 10 bases. V lost 4 bases, J lost 2 bases, and 2 bases stayed unmatched. The CDR3 spans 14 residues. Germline V gene sequence: CDR1 SGHNT, CDR2 YYREEE (reference sequence). The CDR3 DNA follows: TGTGCCAGCAGCCCGGACAGGGGGAACTATGGCTACACCTTC. Protein product: CASSPDRGNYGYTF. Drawing the rest from reference TRBV5-4 and TRBJ1-2, the complete variable domain is ETGVTQSPTHLIKTRGQQVTLRCSSQSGHNTVSWYQQALGQGPQFIFQYYREEENGRGNFPPRFSGLQFPNYSSELNVNALELDDSALYLCASSPDRGNYGYTFGSGTRLTVV.

The chain employs TRBV2 and TRBJ2-1, with 7 bases matching TRBD2. J gave up 0 bases and V 7 bases, and 3 bases lay outside the gene matches. In germline, CDR1 is SNHLY, CDR2 FYNNEI. The CDR3 runs to 14 residues. CDR3 nucleotides: TGTGCCAGCAAACGGGAGGACTCCTACAATGAGCAGTTCTTC. It codes for CASKREDSYNEQFF.

The chain uses TRBV10-2 and TRBJ1-1; weak D call: TRBD1 (5 bases). Trimming took 7 bases from V and 4 from J, leaving 10 bases between them. The length of the CDR3 is 12 residues. Per germline, CDR1 WSHSY and CDR2 SAAADI. The CDR3 spells CASKAGPTEAFF. DNA of the CDR3: TGCGCCAGCAAGGCAGGGCCCACTGAAGCTTTCTTT.

V usage is TRBV5-1 and J usage is TRBJ2-4, with D perhaps TRBD2 (5 bases). Germline V gene lookup returns CDR1 SGHRS and CDR2 YFSETQ. The length of the CDR3 is 16 residues. The V end was cut by 0 bases, the J end by 0 bases, with 10 bases between. CDR3 sequence reads: CASSLVAGLAKNIQYF. DNA of the CDR3: TGCGCCAGCAGCTTGGTTGCGGGTCTAGCCAAAAACATTCAGTACTTC.

In this sample, this clone turned up a few times. The chain uses TRBV5-4 and TRBJ2-5; possibly TRBD1 for D (5 bases). Gene TRBJ2-7 matches the end of the DNA better, so the J call may be wrong. The CDR3 sequence is 14 residues long. In germline, CDR1 is SGHNT, CDR2 YYREEE (reference sequence). The CDR3 loop reads CASSLGQSSYEQYF. CDR3 sequence (DNA): TGTGCCAGCAGCTTGGGACAGAGCTCCTACGAGCAGTACTTC.

This clone showed up just a few times. This chain connects TRBV18 to TRBJ2-3, with TRBD1 matching 9 bases. This CDR3 region has 15 residues. J lost 4 bases, V lost 2 bases, and 4 bases had no gene match. Looked up from germline, CDR1 is KGHSH and CDR2 is LQKENI. CDR3 DNA sequence: TGTGCCAGCTCACCAAAGACAGGGGGGGCAGATACGCAGTATTTT. Translation: CASSPKTGGADTQYF.

This clone was seen a few times. This chain uses TRBV19 with TRBJ1-2; D not resolved. CDR1 and CDR2 from the germline V gene are LNHDA and SQIVND (reference sequence). Trimming left V 2 bases short and J 6 bases short, with 13 bases between. The CDR3 totals 14 residues. CDR3 in DNA: TGTGCCAGTAGTATACAAGCCGGCCGGGATGGCTACACCTTC. It yields the protein CASSIQAGRDGYTF.

CDR3 sequence: CSVAGQGVGETQYF. The CDR3, as DNA: TGCAGCGTGGCGGGACAGGGGGTCGGAGAGACCCAGTACTTC. The J gene is TRBJ2-5, the V gene TRBV29-1; 11 bases are shared with TRBD1. The CDR3 spans 14 residues. Germline loops: CDR1 SQVTM, CDR2 ANQGSEA. V was clipped by 6 bases and J by 4 bases; unmatched bases: 7.

The chain employs TRBV5-1 and TRBJ2-2; 7 bases map to TRBD2. The CDR3 extends over 15 amino acids. V lost 3 bases to trimming and J lost 4 bases; unmatched junction nucleotides: 6. Germline V gene sequence: CDR1 SGHRS, CDR2 YFSETQ. The CDR3 protein is CASSSGTTITGELFF. As DNA, the CDR3 is TGCGCCAGCAGCTCCGGGACTACCATCACCGGGGAGCTGTTTTTT.

In regard to this clone: At the DNA level, this CDR3 is encoded by other sequences in the same sample as well. The chain employs TRBV5-4 and TRBJ2-1; 10 nucleotides match TRBD2. The CDR3 is 15 amino acids. Germline assignment: CDR1 SGHNT and CDR2 YYREEE (reference sequence). Trimming at V came to 1 base and at J to 4 bases, leaving 2 bases not matched to a gene. CDR3 protein: CASSLRTSGYNEQFF. DNA for the CDR3: TGTGCCAGCAGCTTGAGGACTAGCGGTTACAATGAGCAGTTCTTC.

This clone showed up many times. The chain carries TRBV30 and TRBJ1-2; 7 bases line up with TRBD1. CDR1 and CDR2 (germline): GTSNPN, SVGIG (reference sequence). Losses at the gene ends were 1 base for V and 9 bases for J; bases not matched to a gene: 8. This CDR3 has 13 amino acids. CDR3 sequence: CAWSAGQDRSYTF. The CDR3 DNA sequence: TGTGCCTGGAGTGCCGGACAGGACAGGAGCTACACCTTC.

Only a few counts were recorded for this clone. J is TRBJ2-7 and V is TRBV18; 8 bases align to TRBD2. Looked up from germline, CDR1 is KGHSH and CDR2 is LQKENI. The ends lost 8 bases at V and 3 bases at J; junction bases unmatched: 9. This CDR3 contains 14 residues. CDR3 residues: CASRRAGAHYEQYF. In DNA, the CDR3 is TGTGCCAGCCGTCGAGCGGGAGCTCACTACGAGCAGTACTTC.

The chain combines TRBV9 with TRBJ2-5; 7 bases align to TRBD1. The CDR3 contains 14 residues. The germline gives CDR1 SGDLS, CDR2 YYNGEE. V trimming: 4 bases; J trimming: 2 bases; junction bases outside the gene matches: 5. DNA of the CDR3: TGTGCCAGCAGCCCAGGGACAGAGCAAGAGACCCAGTACTTC. This sequence encodes CASSPGTEQETQYF.

This clone was detected only a few times. This rearrangement joins TRBV7-2 to TRBJ1-5; a possible D gene is TRBD1 (6 bases). Germline assignment: CDR1 SGHTA and CDR2 FQGNSA. The V end lost 4 bases, the J end lost 1 base, and 11 bases lay between the germline ends. The CDR3 is made up of 15 amino acids. The CDR3 DNA follows: TGTGCCAGCAGCTCGGGGGGCGGCAGCAATCAGCCCCAGCATTTT. It specifies CASSSGGGSNQPQHF.

This clone appeared a few times. CDR3 loop: CATSSLLAGGEQYF. CDR3 bases: TGTGCCACCAGCAGCCTACTAGCGGGAGGGGAGCAGTACTTC. V is TRBV15 and J is TRBJ2-7, with 13 positions matching TRBD2. CDR1 and CDR2 from the germline V gene are LNHNV and YYDKDF (reference sequence). There are 14 residues in the CDR3. V was clipped by 3 bases and J by 7 bases; unmatched bases: 3.

This clone occurred a few times. This rearrangement joins TRBV14 to TRBJ2-7; 7 bases are shared with TRBD2. The CDR3 consists of 15 residues. Germline-derived CDR1 and CDR2 are SGHDN and FVKESK. V lost 3 bases and J lost 7; bases outside the gene matches: 12. The CDR3 DNA reads as TGTGCCAGCAGCCATGGGGCGGGGGATCTGGGTGAGCAGTACTTC. As protein: CASSHGAGDLGEQYF.

This clone turned up a few times. The gene calls are TRBV2 and TRBJ2-3, with 11 bases matching TRBD2. Germline lookup yields CDR1 SNHLY and CDR2 FYNNEI. After removal of 6 bases from V and 2 bases from J, the junction contained 4 bases not matched to a gene. This CDR3 spans 15 amino acids. The DNA of the CDR3 is TGTGCCAGCAGGAAGGGACTAGCGGACACAGATACGCAGTATTTT. Protein: CASRKGLADTDTQYF.

This clone was seen a few times. The chain carries TRBV7-9 and TRBJ2-2; D not resolved. The CDR3 covers 14 residues. The germline gives CDR1 SEHNR, CDR2 FQNEAQ (reference sequence). Between the trimmed V and J ends, which lost 3 bases and 0 bases, there was a span of 5 bases. CDR3: CASSLLSNTGELFF. DNA of the CDR3: TGTGCCAGCAGCTTGTTATCGAACACCGGGGAGCTGTTTTTT.

This clone was detected once. V gene TRBV7-9 combines with J gene TRBJ1-1; tentatively, D is TRBD1 (5 bases). The CDR3 is made up of 16 amino acids. Germline V gene sequence: CDR1 SEHNR, CDR2 FQNEAQ (reference sequence). The V end was cut by 3 bases, the J end by 4 bases, with 18 bases between. The CDR3 spells CASSLGGGRILTEAFF. The CDR3 region has the DNA TGTGCCAGCAGCTTGGGCGGGGGGAGGATCCTCACTGAAGCTTTCTTT.

The chain is built from TRBV5-1 and TRBJ2-5; 8 nucleotides agree with TRBD2. The germline CDR1 and CDR2 sequences are SGHRS and YFSETQ. V dropped 4 bases and J dropped 5; count of bases not matched to a gene: 10. The CDR3 covers 15 residues. CDR3 nucleotide sequence: TGCGCCAGCAGCGGAGCGGGAGAGACTAGTGAGACCCAGTACTTC. Its translation is CASSGAGETSETQYF.

The chain combines TRBV19 with TRBJ2-3, with 7 bases lining up with TRBD2. The CDR3 contains 14 residues. Germline V CDR1 and CDR2: LNHDA, SQIVND (reference sequence). The V segment lost 5 bases and the J segment 3 bases; nucleotides outside the gene matches: 5. CDR3 protein: CASSASGTTDTQYF. The CDR3, as DNA: TGTGCCAGTAGTGCGAGCGGGACGACAGATACGCAGTATTTT.